The 2 T cell receptor beta chains below were found in one sample sequenced in a study of T cell responses to AZD1222 COVID-19 vaccine. Assay: immunoSEQ multiplex PCR; the TCRdb copy retains only in-frame clones and omits some. The sample holds 130,000 to 150,000 clones, roughly nine tenths seen once. Source: peripheral blood, taken on day 0 of AZD1222 vaccination. These receptors all stem from an adult in good health.

V is TRBV5-1 and J is TRBJ1-6; D possibly corresponds to TRBD1 (5 bases). This CDR3 has 16 residues. The V and J ends lost 0 bases and 6 bases respectively, with 13 bases between them. Germline CDR1 and CDR2: SGHRS and YFSETQ. CDR3 amino acids: CASSLGAQGGNSPLHF. The CDR3 region has the DNA TGCGCCAGCAGCTTGGGCGCCCAGGGAGGTAATTCACCCCTCCACTTT.

The rearrangement joins TRBV2 to TRBJ1-2; D is perhaps TRBD1 (5 bases). The CDR3 extends over 14 amino acids. Trimming cost V 7 bases and J 4 bases, with 16 bases left between them. Germline CDR1 reads SNHLY; CDR2 reads FYNNEI. CDR3 region: CASTLGGMGYGYTF. The CDR3, as DNA: TGTGCCAGCACGCTCGGGGGGATGGGCTATGGCTACACCTTC.